The 27 T cell receptor beta chains below come from one sample, sequenced in a study of identical twins. In TCRdb, the 5' RACE reads were re-called with MiXCR into one record per CDR3 protein. The sample contains about 340,000 distinct CDR3 sequences, 9% to 15% of which appear only once. The same specimen was also included in a second study, on yellow fever vaccine responses in identical twins.

Sequenced material: CD8+ T cells sorted from blood. Receptor source: a woman aged 18 to 35 in good health.

This chain joins TRBV20-1 and TRBJ2-7; no clear D. This CDR3 spans 14 amino acids. V lost 2 bases, J lost 3 bases, and 14 bases lay in between. Germline values: CDR1 DFQATT, CDR2 SNEGSKA (reference sequence). For the CDR3, the DNA is TGCAGTGCTAGACCCCAGACTGTGGGCTACGAGCAGTACTTC. Translation gives CSARPQTVGYEQYF.

This chain uses TRBV15 with TRBJ2-5; 8 bases map to TRBD1. J lost 5 bases, V lost 5 bases, and 13 bases had no gene match. CDR3 size: 16 residues. The V gene's germline CDR1 is LNHNV and CDR2 YYDKDF (reference sequence). As DNA, the CDR3 is TGTGCCACCAGCTCAGACGGACAGGGCGATCGGGAGACCCAGTACTTC. It encodes CATSSDGQGDRETQYF.

This chain links TRBV7-9 with TRBJ1-3; D gene ambiguous. The CDR3 is 11 amino acids. V dropped 1 base and J dropped 8 bases, with 3 bases sitting between them. Germline V lookup: CDR1 SEHNR, CDR2 FQNEAQ (reference sequence). The CDR3 DNA follows: TGTGCCAGCAGCTTAGACTACACCATATATTTT. Translation: CASSLDYTIYF.

The chain uses TRBV9 and TRBJ2-7, with D tentatively TRBD1 (5 bases). Trimming took 4 bases from V and 2 from J, leaving 13 bases between them. In germline, CDR1 is SGDLS, CDR2 YYNGEE. The CDR3 covers 14 residues. CDR3 sequence (DNA): TGTGCCAGCAGCCCCGTGGGGCCCCCCTACGAGCAGTACTTC. Translating it yields CASSPVGPPYEQYF.

The chain employs TRBV2 and TRBJ1-1; D unclear. Per the germline V gene, CDR1 is SNHLY and CDR2 is FYNNEI. The CDR3 is 15 residues long. Deletions cut 2 bases from V and 1 base from J, with 11 bases between. CDR3 protein: CASSESEESNTEAFF. CDR3 DNA: TGTGCCAGCAGTGAATCGGAGGAGTCGAACACTGAAGCTTTCTTT.

The sample holds many counts of this clonotype. V is TRBV5-1 and J is TRBJ2-1; no clear D gene. The V end was cut by 6 bases, the J end by 5 bases, with 18 bases between. Germline V lookup: CDR1 SGHRS, CDR2 YFSETQ. The CDR3 totals 15 residues. CDR3 DNA sequence: TGCGCCAGCACCGTAGGGCCTTTCAAGAACAATGAGCAGTTCTTC. Its translation is CASTVGPFKNNEQFF. Based on the CDR3 plus reference TRBV5-1 and TRBJ2-1, the full variable domain is KAGVTQTPRYLIKTRGQQVTLSCSPISGHRSVSWYQQTPGQGLQFLFEYFSETQRNKGNFPGRFSGRQFSNSRSEMNVSTLELGDSALYLCASTVGPFKNNEQFFGPGTRLTVL.

This chain uses TRBV6-5 with TRBJ2-5; D may be TRBD1 or TRBD2 (6 bases each). Trimming pared 1 base from V and 4 bases from J, leaving 13 bases between. The germline CDR1 and CDR2 sequences are MNHEY and SVGAGI. This CDR3 contains 15 residues. This CDR3 reads CASSYYAEGGETQYF. CDR3 bases: TGTGCCAGCAGTTACTACGCGGAGGGGGGAGAGACCCAGTACTTC.

The V call is TRBV29-1, the J call TRBJ2-7, with 7 bases lining up with TRBD2. Trimming cost V 0 bases and J 3 bases; bases outside gene matches: 20. The germline gives CDR1 SQVTM, CDR2 ANQGSEA. This CDR3 comprises 19 residues. This CDR3 reads CSVEEGPQSGTMTNYEQYF. The CDR3 bases are TGCAGCGTTGAAGAAGGGCCTCAGAGCGGGACGATGACAAACTACGAGCAGTACTTC.

The chain carries TRBV7-6 and TRBJ2-7; possibly TRBD1 for D (6 bases). The CDR3 loop spans 13 amino acids. The germline V gene encodes CDR1 SGHVS and CDR2 FNYEAQ. Trimming took 5 bases from V and 4 from J, leaving 12 bases between them. CDR3: CASSPGAGYEQYV. The CDR3, as DNA: TGTGCCAGCAGCCCAGGGGCGGGTTACGAGCAGTACGTC.

J is TRBJ2-2 and V is TRBV6-1; D ambiguous. This CDR3 is built from 13 residues. The germline V gene has CDR1 MNHNS and CDR2 SASEGT. V was trimmed by 8 bases and J by 2 bases, leaving 9 bases between them. CDR3 protein: CASRGGNTGELFF. For the CDR3, the DNA is TGTGCCAGCCGCGGCGGTAACACCGGGGAGCTGTTTTTT.

This chain connects TRBV20-1 to TRBJ2-1; D call uncertain. Trimming removed 3 bases from V and 0 bases from J, with 12 bases in between. The CDR3 runs 15 residues. CDR1 DFQATT and CDR2 SNEGSKA come from the germline V gene (reference sequence). Here the CDR3 reads CSASRLGSSYNEQFF. The DNA for the CDR3 is TGCAGTGCTAGTCGGCTGGGAAGCTCCTACAATGAGCAGTTCTTC.

J is TRBJ2-2 and V is TRBV6-1; 8 bases match TRBD1. Germline CDR1 MNHNS, CDR2 SASEGT. The CDR3 runs 15 residues. V lost 5 bases and J lost 3; bases outside the gene matches: 5. In nucleotides, the CDR3 is TGTGCCAGCAGTCCCGGACAGGGATACACCGGGGAGCTGTTTTTT. Its translation is CASSPGQGYTGELFF.

There are a few counts of this clonotype. The rearrangement uses TRBV7-6 and TRBJ1-5; 8 positions agree with TRBD1. Germline loops: CDR1 SGHVS, CDR2 FNYEAQ. The CDR3 spans 18 residues. Trimming at V came to 1 base and at J to 0 bases, leaving 8 bases not matched to a gene. The CDR3 loop reads CASSLGLGQGNSNQPQHF. The CDR3 bases are TGTGCCAGCAGCTTAGGGTTAGGACAGGGTAATAGCAATCAGCCCCAGCATTTT.

The gene calls are TRBV15 and TRBJ2-1; D is possibly TRBD1 or TRBD2 (5 bases each). Trimming removed 0 bases from V and 6 bases from J, with 12 bases in between. Germline V CDR1 and CDR2: LNHNV, YYDKDF (reference sequence). The CDR3 has 15 residues. CDR3 in DNA: TGTGCCACCAGCAGAGATCTAGCAGGGTTCAATGAGCAGTTCTTC. It codes for CATSRDLAGFNEQFF.

V usage is TRBV15 and J usage is TRBJ1-1; D unresolved. CDR3 length: 14 residues. With 0 bases removed from V and 3 bases from J, the gap between germline ends came to 8 bases. CDR1 and CDR2 from the germline V gene are LNHNV and YYDKDF (reference sequence). CDR3 loop: CATSRDLEDTEAFF. CDR3 bases: TGTGCCACCAGCAGAGATCTAGAGGACACTGAAGCTTTCTTT.

The CDR3 protein is CASSFRALAGIFNEQFF. CDR3 sequence (DNA): TGTGCCAGCAGTTTTAGGGCTCTAGCGGGTATCTTTAATGAGCAGTTCTTC. The chain joins TRBV28 to TRBJ2-1, with 8 bases aligning to TRBD2. The CDR3 runs 17 residues. J was trimmed by 7 bases and V by 3 bases; bases with no gene match: 14. CDR1 and CDR2 (germline): MDHEN, SYDVKM.

This clonotype was seen at least ten times. The chain carries TRBV20-1 and TRBJ2-3, with TRBD2 matching 12 bases. Germline loops: CDR1 DFQATT, CDR2 SNEGSKA (reference sequence). V lost 0 bases and J lost 3; bases outside the gene matches: 13. This CDR3 contains 19 residues. CDR3 sequence reads: CSARDPQTLAGGPTDTQYF. The CDR3 DNA reads TGCAGTGCTAGAGATCCTCAAACTCTAGCGGGGGGGCCAACAGATACGCAGTATTTT.

The J gene is TRBJ2-3, the V gene TRBV5-1; 7 bases match TRBD1. The CDR3 has 15 residues. Germline CDR1 and CDR2: SGHRS and YFSETQ. Losses at the gene ends were 3 bases for V and 0 bases for J; bases not matched to a gene: 4. DNA of the CDR3: TGCGCCAGCAGCTCGGGGACAGCTAGCACAGATACGCAGTATTTT. This sequence encodes CASSSGTASTDTQYF. Full variable domain (missing parts from reference TRBV5-1 and TRBJ2-3): KAGVTQTPRYLIKTRGQQVTLSCSPISGHRSVSWYQQTPGQGLQFLFEYFSETQRNKGNFPGRFSGRQFSNSRSEMNVSTLELGDSALYLCASSSGTASTDTQYFGPGTRLTVL.

The V gene is TRBV12-3 or TRBV12-4, the J gene TRBJ1-2, with D perhaps TRBD1 (5 bases). Trimming took off 6 bases at V and 6 bases at J, with 20 bases between the two ends. The CDR3 covers 15 residues. The CDR3: CASSPIRSGGDGYTF. The CDR3 DNA follows: TGTGCCAGCAGCCCCATAAGGTCCGGAGGGGATGGCTACACCTTC.

This clonotype turned up a few times. CDR3: CASSFSSGSGSEQFF. The CDR3, as DNA: TGTGCCAGCAGTTTCTCTAGCGGGAGTGGGAGTGAGCAGTTCTTC. The genes are TRBV28 and TRBJ2-1; the match to TRBD2 covers 10 bases. Germline V gene sequence: CDR1 MDHEN, CDR2 SYDVKM. The V and J ends lost 3 bases and 9 bases, in that order; junction bases with no gene match: 8. The CDR3 spans 15 residues.

The sample holds a few counts of this clonotype. The chain carries TRBV27 and TRBJ2-1, with 7 bases identical to TRBD2. CDR1 MNHEY and CDR2 SMNVEV come from the germline V gene (reference sequence). The length of the CDR3 is 14 residues. Germline trimming cut 3 bases from V and 6 bases from J; bases unmatched to any gene: 5. CDR3 bases: TGTGCCAGCAGTTTTGGGGGGGGTGGCAATGAGCAGTTCTTC. It specifies CASSFGGGGNEQFF.

For the CDR3, the DNA is TGTGCCAGCAGTCCTCGGGGCTGGTACAATGAGCAGTTCTTC. Translated, it gives CASSPRGWYNEQFF. This chain connects TRBV27 to TRBJ2-1; D tentatively fits TRBD1 or TRBD2 (5 bases each). The V end was cut by 5 bases, the J end by 4 bases, with 12 bases between. The CDR3 extends over 14 amino acids. Germline assignment: CDR1 MNHEY and CDR2 SMNVEV (reference sequence).

The genes are TRBV5-6 and TRBJ1-2; maybe TRBD1 (5 bases). The CDR3 contains 16 residues. The germline V and J ends were trimmed by 0 bases and 0 bases, with 12 bases remaining between them. Germline loops: CDR1 SGHDT, CDR2 YYEEEE. This chain's CDR3 is CASSLEGAGSNYGYTF. The CDR3 DNA is TGTGCCAGCAGCTTGGAAGGGGCAGGGTCTAACTATGGCTACACCTTC.

The chain employs TRBV12-3 or TRBV12-4 and TRBJ2-1; TRBD2 agrees at 12 bases. The ends lost 6 bases at V and 5 bases at J; junction bases unmatched: 8. This CDR3 has 16 amino acids. CDR3 region: CASSPSLAGGDNEQFF. Here the CDR3 DNA reads TGTGCCAGCAGCCCGTCTCTAGCGGGAGGGGACAATGAGCAGTTCTTC.

The chain has TRBV5-1 and TRBJ2-5; tentative D call: TRBD2 (5 bases). The CDR3 has 14 amino acids. Germline CDR1 reads SGHRS; CDR2 reads YFSETQ. The ends were cut back, 1 base at V and 5 bases at J, with 12 bases in the middle. The DNA of the CDR3 is TGCGCCAGCAGCTTGTGGGGAAGGGAGGAGACCCAGTACTTC. It specifies CASSLWGREETQYF.

The chain employs TRBV4-2 and TRBJ2-1; D unresolved. Germline values: CDR1 LGHNA, CDR2 YNFKEQ. The ends were cut back, 5 bases at V and 5 bases at J, with 19 bases in the middle. This CDR3 is built from 16 residues. CDR3 DNA: TGTGCCAGCAGCGACTCGTTTGTAAAACTTAACAATGAGCAGTTCTTC. Translated: CASSDSFVKLNNEQFF.

The chain links TRBV28 to TRBJ2-7; 9 bases agree with TRBD1. The CDR3 extends over 14 amino acids. The junction had 6 bases not matched to a gene; V was cut back by 4 bases and J by 5 bases. Germline lookup yields CDR1 MDHEN and CDR2 SYDVKM. The CDR3 DNA reads as TGTGCCAGCAGTTCGGGACAGGGCTTTGACGAGCAGTACGTC. Encoded protein: CASSSGQGFDEQYV.